This TCR beta chain is drawn from a study of PD-1 blockade in classical Hodgkin lymphoma. Study background: Patients received nivolumab 3 mg/kg intravenously every 2 weeks.

Autologous stem cell transplantation was followed by relapse in every patient, and brentuximab vedotin exposure varied. Study conclusions and caveats: By C4D1, CD4+ diversity increased significantly, especially in complete responders. Individuals who commenced nivolumab within less than 1 year of ASCT were excluded. Nothing has yet pinned down what causes the repertoire differences, possibly disease activity or prior therapy.

Sequencing was performed with immunoSEQ multiplex PCR; in TCRdb, only in-frame clones are kept and a portion is missing. Of roughly 16,000 clones in the sample, roughly 80% were seen once. The CDR3 length is 15 residues. J lost 1 base, V lost 6 bases, and 6 bases had no gene match. The V gene's germline CDR1 is MNHEY and CDR2 SMNVEV (reference sequence). Details on this clone: The antigen remains undetermined.

The specimen comprised peripheral blood mononuclear cells (PBMCs), sampled before the second cycle of nivolumab. The chain combines TRBV27 with TRBJ2-5; 9 bases agree with TRBD2. The receptor comes from a human donor with classical Hodgkin lymphoma. The CDR3 sequence: CASRPRLAAQETQYF. The CDR3, as DNA: TGTGCCAGCAGGCCCAGACTAGCGGCCCAAGAGACCCAGTACTTC.